These T cell receptor beta chains were read from a single sample in a study of sequential checkpoint blockade in melanoma. The assay was immunoSEQ multiplex PCR, and TCRdb's table has in-frame clones only and misses some. Counted here are more than 6,000 clones, over 20% occurring once; the ten biggest clones make up roughly 10%. The sequences come from tumor tissue (inferred from file names), collected from a patient given nivolumab and ipilimumab in sequence. The receptors here all came from a human donor with melanoma. Each CDR3 is given with its conserved first and last residue. The order of the fields is V gene, CDR3 protein.

v_call: TRBV19
cdr3_aa: CASTDRGDYSNQPQHF

v_call: TRBV29-1
cdr3_aa: CSVDGIGLNTDTQYF

v_call: TRBV5-1
cdr3_aa: CASSQGSSGRFTYEQYF

v_call: TRBV9
cdr3_aa: CASRQTGRNSPLHF

v_call: TRBV30
cdr3_aa: CAWSAGLAGIAPGGQFF

v_call: TRBV14
cdr3_aa: CASSQNFGSGNTIYF

v_call: TRBV12-5
cdr3_aa: CASGGNQPQHF

v_call: TRBV6-8
cdr3_aa: CASSHGGTGGGIEVGELFF

v_call: TRBV11-3
cdr3_aa: CASSLTGFANYGYTF

v_call: TRBV19
cdr3_aa: CASSIPRDTYGYTF

v_call: TRBV29-1
cdr3_aa: CSARSGSGSGELFF

v_call: TRBV11-3
cdr3_aa: CASSSQTSTGGRRGYTF

v_call: TRBV11-3
cdr3_aa: CASSLVAGNQPQHF

v_call: TRBV28
cdr3_aa: CASSSGGSNQPQHF

v_call: TRBV11-3
cdr3_aa: CASSQTLGGPGNTIYF

v_call: TRBV28
cdr3_aa: CASSLYGQGIFNEQFF

v_call: TRBV6-8
cdr3_aa: CASRVAGGHYNEQFF

v_call: TRBV28
cdr3_aa: CASSFPGASNYEQYF

v_call: TRBV19
cdr3_aa: CASSRSSGSHEQYF

v_call: TRBV19
cdr3_aa: CASSLGEGYEQYF

v_call: TRBV11-3
cdr3_aa: CASRTSGSRNIQYF

v_call: TRBV6-8
cdr3_aa: CASRDLYSDGNIQYF

v_call: TRBV9
cdr3_aa: CASSALTSGRWSYNEQFF

v_call: TRBV9
cdr3_aa: CASSMSGRAGNEQFF

v_call: TRBV6-8
cdr3_aa: CASSVDRPNTEAFF

v_call: TRBV11-3
cdr3_aa: CASSLIGAETNYGYTF

v_call: TRBV19
cdr3_aa: CASIGSREAFF

v_call: TRBV6-8
cdr3_aa: CAIMAPGDSYEQYF